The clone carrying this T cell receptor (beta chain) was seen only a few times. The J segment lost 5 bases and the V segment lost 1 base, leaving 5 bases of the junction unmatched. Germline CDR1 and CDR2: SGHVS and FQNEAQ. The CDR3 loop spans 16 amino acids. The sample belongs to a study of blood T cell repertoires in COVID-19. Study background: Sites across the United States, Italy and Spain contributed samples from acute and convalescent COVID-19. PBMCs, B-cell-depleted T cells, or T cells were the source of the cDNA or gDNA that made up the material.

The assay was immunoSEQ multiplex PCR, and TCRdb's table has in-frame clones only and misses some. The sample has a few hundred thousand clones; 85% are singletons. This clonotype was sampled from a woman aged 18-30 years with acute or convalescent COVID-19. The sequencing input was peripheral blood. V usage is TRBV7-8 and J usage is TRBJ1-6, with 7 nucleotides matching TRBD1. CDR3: CASSLGLGQNNSPLHF. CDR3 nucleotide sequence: TGTGCCAGCAGCTTAGGTTTGGGACAGAATAATTCACCCCTCCACTTT.